This is a list of T cell receptor beta chains from one sample in a study of CXCR3-negative and CXCR3-positive naive CD8 T cells. Reprocessing the 5' RACE reads, TCRdb reports a single entry for every CDR3 protein and omits DNA. This sample lists over 50,000 distinct CDR3 sequences; its ten largest clones have around 0.75%. The specimen was naive CXCR3+ CD8+ T cells from blood. The receptors come from a human donor in good health. Some clones in this sample may be carry-over from other donors' samples. CDR3s include the opening cysteine and the closing phenylalanine or tryptophan.

J gene | V gene | CDR3 protein
TRBJ2-1 | TRBV2 | CASSVGANNEQFF
TRBJ2-2 | TRBV29-1 | CSVEDTGWAGPGTGELFF
TRBJ2-7 | TRBV5-1 | CASSLDGGVYEQYF
TRBJ1-1 | TRBV7-3 | CASSLSGDLNTEAFF
TRBJ1-1 | TRBV29-1 | CSVSDDRVRAFF
TRBJ2-7 | TRBV11-2 | CASRGQGYYEQYF
TRBJ1-2 | TRBV29-1 | CSVPGQGYGYTF
TRBJ2-5 | TRBV6-6 | CASSYLTGGGETQYF
TRBJ2-5 | TRBV28 | CASSLLGRYQETQYF
TRBJ2-2 | TRBV7-9 | CASSSITSGESTGELFF
TRBJ1-3 | TRBV6-2/TRBV6-3 | CATCHPDRSGNTIYF
TRBJ1-1 | TRBV11-2 | CASSADRGVSGEAFF
TRBJ1-1 | TRBV3-1 | CASSQETGLMNTEAFF
TRBJ2-4 | TRBV29-1 | CSVTGGNIQYF
TRBJ2-5 | TRBV4-1 | CASSQQTGLETQYF
TRBJ2-1 | TRBV11-2 | CASSSQGGGSYNEQFF
TRBJ2-7 | TRBV4-2 | CASSQALSGAYEQYF
TRBJ2-3 | TRBV7-6 | CASSFQGGSDTQYF
TRBJ1-1 | TRBV14 | CASSLGNWNTEAFF
TRBJ1-2 | TRBV5-4 | CASSSDRVDGYTF
TRBJ1-2 | TRBV29-1 | CSVPRTGDYGYTF
TRBJ1-2 | TRBV7-9 | CASTVRGTDPYGYTF
TRBJ2-2 | TRBV29-1 | CSVEDGTGELFF
TRBJ1-6 | TRBV28 | CASSFFSEGARSPLHF
TRBJ2-7 | TRBV6-2/TRBV6-3 | CASSYLPGRLALNEQYF
TRBJ2-7 | TRBV18 | CASAGGFSYEQYF
TRBJ2-7 | TRBV2 | CASSSGQGLAYEQYF
TRBJ1-6 | TRBV20-1 | CSASSYNSPLHF
TRBJ1-1 | TRBV27 | CASSPGAAEAFF
TRBJ2-2 | TRBV12-3/TRBV12-4 | CASSQTGVGNTGELFF
TRBJ2-7 | TRBV7-8 | CASSFYGGPGYEQYF
TRBJ2-7 | TRBV20-1 | CSASQRGVYEQYF
TRBJ2-5 | TRBV28 | CASRSRGGVETQYF
TRBJ2-3 | TRBV4-1 | CASSQEPPSGDTDTQYF
TRBJ1-1 | TRBV28 | CASSLGPEGTEAFF
TRBJ2-2 | TRBV6-5 | CASSSTGELFF
TRBJ2-2 | TRBV27 | CASSFSQGWSGYGELFF
TRBJ2-3 | TRBV21-1 | CASSKPPGLAGGPTDTQYF
TRBJ2-7 | TRBV6-5 | CASSTHGTGSYEQYF
TRBJ2-3 | TRBV20-1 | CSAASGGSTDTQYF
TRBJ1-1 | TRBV7-6 | CASRADGNTEAFF
TRBJ2-7 | TRBV7-9 | CASSQGLAGFRIYEQYF
TRBJ2-1 | TRBV4-3 | CASSQVSSYTSSYNEQFF
TRBJ2-7 | TRBV3-1 | CASSQGALSTLAEQYF
TRBJ1-1 | TRBV29-1 | CSVGSYTNTEAFF
TRBJ1-2 | TRBV29-1 | CSVEGITEPISNPTDSNYGYTF
TRBJ1-1 | TRBV10-3 | CAISTTFRTANTEAFF
TRBJ2-3 | TRBV21-1 | CASSKASGNFSTDTQYF
TRBJ2-1 | TRBV11-2 | CASSPRGGGGNNEQFF
TRBJ1-4 | TRBV7-9 | CASSRGPGRLEKLFF
TRBJ1-1 | TRBV4-3 | CASSQDGTGGTEAFF
TRBJ2-3 | TRBV4-3 | CASSQDRAAATDTQYF
TRBJ1-5 | TRBV6-1 | CASSETSDGQPQHF
TRBJ1-2 | TRBV7-9 | CASSSSAPGQGYYGYTF